The 16 T cell receptor beta chains presented below share a single source sample, sequenced in a study of blood T cell repertoires in COVID-19. Using immunoSEQ multiplex PCR, the repertoire was profiled, and TCRdb retains in-frame clones only, with some absent. This table has about 110,000 clones, about four fifths appearing once. Sequenced input: peripheral blood. Receptors were obtained from a woman aged 60 to 75 with acute or convalescent COVID-19.

This clone was recorded only once. The rearrangement joins TRBV6-5 to TRBJ1-2, with TRBD1 matching 8 bases. Germline lookup yields CDR1 MNHEY and CDR2 SVGAGI. The CDR3 is 14 residues long. Trimming took 8 bases from V and 1 from J; bases not matched to a gene: 6. The CDR3 region is CASLPGQGNYGYTF. The CDR3 nucleotides read TGTGCCAGCTTGCCCGGACAGGGTAACTATGGCTACACCTTC.

V and J are TRBV5-1 and TRBJ1-1; 8 bases align to TRBD1. V shed 2 bases, J shed 4 bases, and the junction held 16 bases outside the gene matches. CDR1 is SGHRS and CDR2 is YFSETQ in the germline V gene. This CDR3 is 18 amino acids long. In DNA form, the CDR3 reads TGCGCCAGCAGCTTTCTACCCGGACAGGGTATTTCGGGCACTGAAGCTTTCTTT. Its translation: CASSFLPGQGISGTEAFF.

The gene calls are TRBV7-2 and TRBJ2-7, with 7 bases identical to TRBD2. Germline loops: CDR1 SGHTA, CDR2 FQGNSA. The CDR3 sequence is 14 residues long. Germline trimming cut 5 bases from V and 4 bases from J; bases unmatched to any gene: 8. The CDR3 DNA reads TGTGCCAGCAGCCTCCAAGTGCGGGGGTACGAGCAGTACTTC. Translation: CASSLQVRGYEQYF.

J is TRBJ2-3 and V is TRBV5-1; 9 bases are a match to TRBD1. This CDR3 comprises 16 residues. The germline CDR1 and CDR2 sequences are SGHRS and YFSETQ. V lost 1 base, J lost 0 bases, and 3 bases stayed unmatched. The DNA for the CDR3 is TGCGCCAGCAGCTTGTTTGGGACAGGGAGCACAGATACGCAGTATTTT. Translated: CASSLFGTGSTDTQYF.

The chain links TRBV10-1 to TRBJ2-2; D is unclear. The CDR3 runs 16 residues. Germline CDR1 reads WNHNN; CDR2 reads SYGVQD (reference sequence). Trimming shortened V by 2 bases and J by 4 bases, and 14 bases separated the two germline ends. CDR3 nucleotide sequence: TGCGCCAGCAGTGAGGCCAGACTTGACTTCACCGGGGAGCTGTTTTTT. Translated, it gives CASSEARLDFTGELFF.

The V call is TRBV20-1, the J call TRBJ1-2; the D gene is possibly TRBD1 (5 bases). CDR3 length: 13 amino acids. V was pared by 3 bases and J by 1 base, with 9 bases between. Germline values: CDR1 DFQATT, CDR2 SNEGSKA (reference sequence). CDR3 DNA: TGCAGTGCTAGTCAAGGACATAACTATGGCTACACCTTC. Translation: CSASQGHNYGYTF.

The DNA for the CDR3 is TGTGCCAGCAGCGTGTCAGGGGGCGTTGGCACAGATACGCAGTATTTT. Translated, it gives CASSVSGGVGTDTQYF. The V and J genes are TRBV9 and TRBJ2-3; 8 bases agree with TRBD1. The CDR3 has 16 amino acids. Germline V gives CDR1 SGDLS, CDR2 YYNGEE. Germline trimming cut 2 bases from V and 1 base from J; bases unmatched to any gene: 6.

The V and J genes are TRBV15 and TRBJ1-2; a weak D match, TRBD1 (5 bases). This CDR3 has 13 amino acids. V shed 8 bases and J shed 4 bases, with 14 bases lying between them. Germline V gene data show CDR1 as LNHNV and CDR2 as YYDKDF (reference sequence). The CDR3 sequence is CATGTGGGYGYTF. The CDR3 coding sequence is TGTGCCACCGGAACCGGGGGTGGCTATGGCTACACCTTC.

The genes are TRBV6-6 and TRBJ2-7; TRBD1 agrees at 7 bases. This CDR3 is built from 15 residues. After removal of 5 bases from V and 5 bases from J, the junction contained 12 bases not matched to a gene. In germline, CDR1 is MNHNY, CDR2 SVGAGI (reference sequence). CDR3 coding DNA: TGTGCCAGCAGTAGCCCTGCGACAGGGAGAAACGAGCAGTACTTC. It translates to CASSSPATGRNEQYF.

The rearrangement joins TRBV5-1 to TRBJ1-3, with 8 bases lining up with TRBD1. The CDR3 is 14 amino acids. The germline V gene has CDR1 SGHRS and CDR2 YFSETQ. Trimming took 4 bases from V and 4 from J; bases not matched to a gene: 4. In nucleotides, the CDR3 is TGCGCCAGCAGCCTGGGGACAGGAGGAAACACCATATATTTT. This sequence encodes CASSLGTGGNTIYF. Drawing the rest from reference TRBV5-1 and TRBJ1-3, the complete variable domain is KAGVTQTPRYLIKTRGQQVTLSCSPISGHRSVSWYQQTPGQGLQFLFEYFSETQRNKGNFPGRFSGRQFSNSRSEMNVSTLELGDSALYLCASSLGTGGNTIYFGEGSWLTVV.

The rearrangement joins TRBV25-1 to TRBJ1-2; 7 bases fit TRBD1. This CDR3 contains 16 residues. With 4 bases clipped from V and 3 bases from J, the junction kept 11 bases outside the gene matches. Germline V gene sequence: CDR1 MGHDK, CDR2 SYGVNS. The CDR3 sequence: CASSVDPRGDYYGYTF. Here the CDR3 DNA reads TGTGCCAGCAGTGTTGATCCCAGGGGGGATTACTATGGCTACACCTTC.

Of note for this clone: The junction differs from germline at one of its ends, possibly a read error. Here the CDR3 DNA reads TGCGCCAGCGGGTTGGACTCCTACTACGAGCATTACTTC. Amino acids: CASGLDSYYEHYF. This chain links TRBV23-1 with TRBJ2-7; a weak D match, TRBD2 (5 bases). TRBV23-1 is placed among ORFs of uncertain function. This CDR3 contains 13 residues.

The chain couples TRBV28 to TRBJ2-7; TRBD2 aligns across 8 bases. The junction had 7 bases not matched to a gene; V was cut back by 2 bases and J by 4 bases. Germline-derived CDR1 and CDR2 are MDHEN and SYDVKM. The CDR3 is 15 amino acids. CDR3 nucleotide sequence: TGTGCCAGCAGTTTAATAGGTAGCGGGACGTACGAGCAGTACTTC. As protein: CASSLIGSGTYEQYF.

This clone was detected a few times. The rearrangement joins TRBV20-1 to TRBJ2-7, with D possibly being TRBD2 (5 bases). The CDR3 extends over 13 amino acids. Germline V gene sequence: CDR1 DFQATT, CDR2 SNEGSKA (reference sequence). The V end lost 3 bases, the J end lost 7 bases, and 16 bases lay between the germline ends. Here the CDR3 reads CSASSASLGEQYF. In DNA, the CDR3 is TGCAGTGCTAGTTCGGCTAGCTTAGGGGAGCAGTACTTC.

The rearrangement links TRBV21-1 to TRBJ1-5; TRBD1, as called in the table, went unchecked against the DNA. TRBV21-1 corresponds to a pseudogene. The CDR3 is 16 residues long. CDR3 coding DNA: TGTGCCAGCAGCACGGGCCGGGACACCGTCGATCAGCCCCAGCATTTT. Amino acid sequence: CASSTGRDTVDQPQHF.

V is TRBV11-2 and J is TRBJ2-7; D remains ambiguous. Between the trimmed V and J ends, which lost 0 bases and 2 bases, there was a span of 14 bases. The CDR3 is made up of 16 amino acids. From germline, CDR1 is SGHAT and CDR2 FQNNGV. CDR3 sequence reads: CASSLDRSGFTYEQYF. The CDR3 coding sequence is TGTGCCAGCAGCTTAGATCGGTCCGGTTTCACCTACGAGCAGTACTTC. Full variable domain (remainder filled in from reference TRBV11-2 and TRBJ2-7): EAGVAQSPRYKIIEKRQSVAFWCNPISGHATLYWYQQILGQGPKLLIQFQNNGVVDDSQLPKDRFSAERLKGVDSTLKIQPAKLEDSAVYLCASSLDRSGFTYEQYFGPGTRLTVT.